This T cell receptor (beta chain) came from a study of blood T cell repertoires in COVID-19 (dated by TCRdb to the early 2020s). General notes on the study: The collaborator samples originated in the United States, Italy and Spain and spanned the acute and convalescent phases of COVID-19. The material from the prospective study consisted of cDNA or gDNA derived from T cells, B-cell-depleted T cells, or PBMCs. The dataset comprised deeply sampled blood TCRbeta repertoires from subjects exposed to, actively infected with, or recovered from COVID-19. The repertoires were released in a freely available public database meant as a resource for research on the immune response to SARS-CoV-2. Samples came from the ongoing ImmuneRACE study (first 160 participants) plus 1,254 subjects from 6 global collaborators. Sample metadata almost always included a de-identified subject ID, COVID-19 status, age in years and sex. Where available, HLA class I and class II types were obtained from metadata supplied by the sample provider rather than from assay-based typing.

Per the germline V gene (reference sequence), MNHEY is the CDR1 and SMNVEV is the CDR2. Ends trimmed: V by 5 bases, J by 2 bases; bases unmatched to a gene: 8. There are 15 amino acids in the CDR3, from cysteine to phenylalanine inclusive. The kept DNA is CDR3 alone, 45 bases in frame from the first base. Study-wide conclusions, independent of this receptor: The quantity of clinical and demographic metadata differed by source and by participant and was supplied without curation.

In the prospective study, participants were roughly 18 to 100 years old, resided in 20 to 30 geographic areas of the United States, and were enrolled through a virtual design. To assign participants to cohorts, the prospective study relied on clinical history that participants themselves reported in a screening survey and a study questionnaire. Mobile phlebotomists in the prospective study collected whole blood, serum and a nasopharyngeal or oropharyngeal swab from every participant. Prospective study participants could optionally give additional blood draws and questionnaires over an approximately 2-month period. Before DNA extraction, blood samples from the prospective study were shipped at room temperature or frozen. The immunoSEQ Assay, a bias-controlled multiplex PCR, was used to amplify TCRbeta CDR3 regions from genomic DNA. Under the source paper's analysis protocol: The number of nucleated cells in each sample was estimated from the amplification of reference gene primers within the assay. To quantify the absolute abundance of each unique TCRbeta CDR3 rearrangement, sequence reads were collapsed and filtered. Productive Simpson clonality was computed per sample as the square root of Simpson's diversity index over productive rearrangements. TCRdb carries this immuneACCESS record with in-frame sequences only. Its versions omit some clonotypes, under half of them owing to an unresolved V gene in the studies checked, with the rest unexplained. V and J calls and clone size follow that table, whereas D and trimming were derived from the DNA. The sample contains roughly 200,000 clones, roughly 82% of them found a single time. 4.5% to 6.5% of the sample is held by the ten biggest clonotypes.

Only a few counts were recorded for this clone. It lacks a known antigen. No much larger clonotype is one base removed from it; base qualities were not supplied. Sequencing used PBMCs or T cells enriched from blood (not recorded which). The clonotype comes from a woman aged 55 to 70 with acute COVID-19. The chain is made from TRBV27 and TRBJ2-7, with TRBD1 matching 8 junction bases. CDR3 sequence: CASSRWAGGTYEQYF. The DNA sequence is TGTGCCAGCAGTCGATGGGCAGGGGGCACCTACGAGCAGTACTTC.